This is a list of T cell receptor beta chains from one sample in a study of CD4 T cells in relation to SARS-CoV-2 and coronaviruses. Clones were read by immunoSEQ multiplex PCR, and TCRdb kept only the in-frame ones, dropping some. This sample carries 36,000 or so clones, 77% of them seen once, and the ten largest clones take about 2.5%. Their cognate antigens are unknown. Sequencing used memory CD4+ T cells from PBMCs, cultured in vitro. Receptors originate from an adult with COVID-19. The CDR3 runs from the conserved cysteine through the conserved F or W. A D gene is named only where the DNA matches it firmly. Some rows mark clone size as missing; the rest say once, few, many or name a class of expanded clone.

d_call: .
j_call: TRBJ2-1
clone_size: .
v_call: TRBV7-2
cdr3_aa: CASSTRPLQGLAYNEQFF
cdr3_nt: TGTGCCAGCAGCACAAGACCCCTCCAGGGACTGGCGTACAATGAGCAGTTCTTC

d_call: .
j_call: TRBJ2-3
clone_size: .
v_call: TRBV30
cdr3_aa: CAWSVKMDTQYF
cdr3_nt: TGTGCCTGGAGTGTAAAAATGGATACGCAGTATTTT

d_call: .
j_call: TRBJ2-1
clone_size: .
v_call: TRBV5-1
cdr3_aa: CASSLLGGNEQFF
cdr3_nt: TGCGCCAGCAGCTTGTTAGGGGGCAATGAGCAGTTCTTC

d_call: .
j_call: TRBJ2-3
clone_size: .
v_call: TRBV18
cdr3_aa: CASSPRTADTQYF
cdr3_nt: TGTGCCAGCTCACCGCGGACAGCAGATACGCAGTATTTT

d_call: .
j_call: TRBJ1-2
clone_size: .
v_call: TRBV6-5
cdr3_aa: CASSYDRSYSRGYTF
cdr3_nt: TGTGCCAGCAGTTACGACCGGTCCTATTCTCGTGGCTACACCTTC

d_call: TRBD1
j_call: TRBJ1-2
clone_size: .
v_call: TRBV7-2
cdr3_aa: CASSLLGSGQGYHGYTF
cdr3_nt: TGTGCCAGCAGCTTACTCGGGTCGGGACAGGGGTATCATGGCTACACCTTC

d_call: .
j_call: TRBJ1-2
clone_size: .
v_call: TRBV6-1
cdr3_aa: CASSEARDISYTF
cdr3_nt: TGTGCCAGCAGTGAAGCAAGGGACATAAGCTACACCTTC

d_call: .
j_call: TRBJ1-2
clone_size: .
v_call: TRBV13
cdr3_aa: CASSLPGFPLDGYTF
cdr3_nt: TGTGCCAGCAGCCTACCAGGTTTCCCCCTCGATGGCTACACCTTC

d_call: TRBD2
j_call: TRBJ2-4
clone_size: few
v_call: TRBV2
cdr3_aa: CASSGLAGLAKNIQYF
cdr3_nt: TGTGCCAGCAGCGGACTAGCGGGACTAGCCAAAAACATTCAGTACTTC

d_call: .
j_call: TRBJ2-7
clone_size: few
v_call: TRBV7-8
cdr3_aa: CASSLGRRSSYEQYF
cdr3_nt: TGTGCCAGCAGCTTAGGTCGTCGGAGCTCCTACGAGCAGTACTTC

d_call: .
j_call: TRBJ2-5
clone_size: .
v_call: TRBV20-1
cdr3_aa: CSAIEETQYF
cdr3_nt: TGCAGTGCGATTGAAGAGACCCAGTACTTC

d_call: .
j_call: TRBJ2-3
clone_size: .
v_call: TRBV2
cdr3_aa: CASSEFSGRNTQYF
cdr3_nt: TGTGCCAGCAGTGAATTCTCGGGACGCAATACGCAGTATTTT

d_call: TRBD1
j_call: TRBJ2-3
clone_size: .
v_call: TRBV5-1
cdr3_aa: CASRPGQSTDTQYF
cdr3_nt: TGCGCCAGCAGACCGGGACAGAGCACAGATACGCAGTATTTT

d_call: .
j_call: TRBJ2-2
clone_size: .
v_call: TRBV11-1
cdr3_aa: CASSLRPGSDTGELFF
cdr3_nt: TGTGCCAGCAGCTTAAGACCGGGTTCGGACACCGGGGAGCTGTTTTTT

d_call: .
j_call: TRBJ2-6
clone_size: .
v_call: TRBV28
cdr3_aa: CASSHYRGLTDSGANVLTF
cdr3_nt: TGTGCCAGCAGTCACTACAGGGGACTGACTGACTCTGGGGCCAACGTCCTGACTTTC

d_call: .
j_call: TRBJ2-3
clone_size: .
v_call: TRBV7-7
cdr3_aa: CASSLGDCCTDTQYF
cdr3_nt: TGTGCTAGCAGCTTGGGCGACTGTTGCACAGATACGCAGTATTTT

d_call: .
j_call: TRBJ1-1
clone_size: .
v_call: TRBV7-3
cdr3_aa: CASSLMAALNTEAFF
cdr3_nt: TGTGCCAGCAGCTTAATGGCGGCCCTGAACACTGAAGCTTTCTTT

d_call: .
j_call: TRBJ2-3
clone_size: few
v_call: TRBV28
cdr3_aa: CASRGGTEDTQYF
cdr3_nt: TGTGCCAGCAGGGGAGGTACAGAGGATACGCAGTATTTT

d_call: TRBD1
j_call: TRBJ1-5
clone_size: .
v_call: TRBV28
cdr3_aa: CASSLRQGYQPQHF
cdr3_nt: TGTGCCAGCAGTTTACGACAGGGGTATCAGCCCCAGCATTTT

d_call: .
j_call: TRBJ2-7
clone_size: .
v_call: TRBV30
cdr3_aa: CAWSYRFFEQYF
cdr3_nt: TGTGCCTGGAGCTACAGGTTTTTCGAGCAGTACTTC

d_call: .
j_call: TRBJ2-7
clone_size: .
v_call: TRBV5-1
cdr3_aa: CASSSGAFSYEQYF
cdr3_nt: TGCGCCAGCAGCTCGGGGGCTTTCTCCTACGAGCAGTACTTC

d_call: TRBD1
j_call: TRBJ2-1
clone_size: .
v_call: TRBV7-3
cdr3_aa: CASSLDRGSYNEQFF
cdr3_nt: TGTGCCAGCAGCTTGGACAGGGGGTCCTACAATGAGCAGTTCTTC

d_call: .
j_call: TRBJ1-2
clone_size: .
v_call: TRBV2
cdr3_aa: CASSVSPSYGYTF
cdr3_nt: TGTGCCAGCAGTGTATCTCCAAGCTATGGCTACACCTTC

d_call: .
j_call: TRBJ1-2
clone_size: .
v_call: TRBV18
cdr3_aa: CASSPGETYGYTF
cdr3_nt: TGTGCCAGCTCACCAGGGGAGACCTATGGCTACACCTTC

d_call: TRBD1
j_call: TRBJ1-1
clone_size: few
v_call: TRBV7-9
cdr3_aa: CASSARGQGNTEAFF
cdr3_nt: TGTGCCAGCAGCGCACGTGGACAGGGCAACACTGAAGCTTTCTTT

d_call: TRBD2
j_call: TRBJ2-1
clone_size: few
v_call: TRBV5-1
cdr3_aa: CASRPAGGGNEQFF
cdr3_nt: TGCGCCAGCCGACCAGCGGGAGGTGGGAATGAGCAGTTCTTC

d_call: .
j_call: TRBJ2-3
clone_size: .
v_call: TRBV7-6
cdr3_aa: CASSQLGARADTQYF
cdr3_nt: TGTGCCAGCAGCCAGCTGGGAGCGAGGGCAGATACGCAGTATTTT

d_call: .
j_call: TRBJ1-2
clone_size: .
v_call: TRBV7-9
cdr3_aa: CASSFVGPTTYGYTF
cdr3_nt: TGTGCCAGCAGCTTCGTCGGCCCTACTACATATGGCTACACCTTC

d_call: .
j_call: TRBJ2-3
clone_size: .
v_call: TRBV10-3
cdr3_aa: CATTRGSTDTQYF
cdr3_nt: TGTGCCACAACCAGGGGAAGCACAGATACGCAGTATTTT

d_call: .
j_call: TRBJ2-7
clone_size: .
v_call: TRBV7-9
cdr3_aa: CASSLTYEQYF
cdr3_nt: TGTGCCAGCAGCCTGACGTACGAGCAGTACTTC

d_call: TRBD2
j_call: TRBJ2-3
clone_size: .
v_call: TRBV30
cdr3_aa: CAWSVGTSGRASWTDTQYF
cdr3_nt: TGTGCCTGGAGTGTGGGGACTAGCGGGAGGGCCTCATGGACAGATACGCAGTATTTT

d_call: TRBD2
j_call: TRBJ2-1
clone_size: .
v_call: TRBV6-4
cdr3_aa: CASSDSTSGSVEQFF
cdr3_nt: TGTGCCAGCAGTGACTCCACTAGCGGGAGCGTTGAGCAGTTCTTC

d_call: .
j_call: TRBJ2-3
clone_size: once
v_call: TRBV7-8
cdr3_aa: CASSLAKIAPITDTQYF
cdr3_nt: TGTGCCAGCAGCTTAGCGAAAATAGCGCCTATCACAGATACGCAGTATTTT

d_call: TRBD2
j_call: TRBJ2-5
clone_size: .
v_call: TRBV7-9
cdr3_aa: CASGPGTSDLETQYF
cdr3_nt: TGTGCCAGCGGACCCGGGACTAGCGACCTGGAGACCCAGTACTTC

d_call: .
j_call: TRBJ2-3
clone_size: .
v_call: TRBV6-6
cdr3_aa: CASRGGRDSDTQYF
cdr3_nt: TGTGCCAGCAGGGGGGGGCGGGATTCGGATACGCAGTATTTT

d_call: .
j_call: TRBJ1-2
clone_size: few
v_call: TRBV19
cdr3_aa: CASSDTGYRAYGYTF
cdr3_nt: TGTGCCAGTAGTGATACAGGGTACCGTGCCTATGGCTACACCTTC

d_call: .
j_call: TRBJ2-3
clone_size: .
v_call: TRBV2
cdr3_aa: CASTSTDTQYF
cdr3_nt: TGTGCCAGCACTAGCACAGATACGCAGTATTTT

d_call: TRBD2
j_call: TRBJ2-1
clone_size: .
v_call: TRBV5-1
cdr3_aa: CASRGSGRVNNEQFF
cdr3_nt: TGCGCCAGCAGGGGTAGCGGGAGGGTAAACAATGAGCAGTTCTTC

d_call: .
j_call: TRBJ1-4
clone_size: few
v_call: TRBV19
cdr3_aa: CASSSGRLEKLFF
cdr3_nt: TGTGCCAGTAGTTCCGGGCGGCTTGAAAAACTGTTTTTT

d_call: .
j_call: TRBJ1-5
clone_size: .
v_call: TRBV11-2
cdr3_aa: CASSQWGANQPQHF
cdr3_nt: TGTGCCAGCAGCCAATGGGGGGCCAATCAGCCCCAGCATTTT

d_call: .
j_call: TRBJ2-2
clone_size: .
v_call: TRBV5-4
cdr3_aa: CASSLVLQGDGELFF
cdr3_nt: TGTGCCAGCAGCTTGGTCTTACAGGGTGACGGGGAGCTGTTTTTT

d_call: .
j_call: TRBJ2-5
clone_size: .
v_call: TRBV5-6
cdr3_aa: CASSLGRTQETQYF
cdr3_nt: TGTGCCAGCAGCTTGGGTCGGACTCAAGAGACCCAGTACTTC

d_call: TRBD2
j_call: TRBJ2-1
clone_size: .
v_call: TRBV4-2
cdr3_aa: CASSRGLLGDEQFF
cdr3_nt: TGTGCCAGCAGCCGGGGACTATTAGGGGATGAGCAGTTCTTC

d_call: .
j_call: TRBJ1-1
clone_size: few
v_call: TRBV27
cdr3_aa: CASSFVRNTEAFF
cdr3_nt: TGTGCCAGCAGTTTCGTCAGGAACACTGAAGCTTTCTTT

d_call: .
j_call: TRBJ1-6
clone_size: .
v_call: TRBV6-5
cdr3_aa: CASSRGDSPLHF
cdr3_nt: TGTGCCAGCAGCCGAGGGGATTCACCCCTCCACTTT

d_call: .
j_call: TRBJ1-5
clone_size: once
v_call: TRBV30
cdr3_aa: CAWSVKGTSNQPQHF
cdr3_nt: TGTGCCTGGAGTGTCAAAGGTACTAGCAATCAGCCCCAGCATTTT

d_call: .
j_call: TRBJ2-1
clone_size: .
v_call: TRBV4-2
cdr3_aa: CASSQGVFQGNEQFF
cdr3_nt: TGTGCCAGCAGCCAAGGCGTATTTCAGGGTAATGAGCAGTTCTTC

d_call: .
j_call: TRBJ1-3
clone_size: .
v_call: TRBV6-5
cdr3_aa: CASSYGWDLGGNTIYF
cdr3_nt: TGTGCCAGCAGTTACGGCTGGGATCTGGGTGGAAACACCATATATTTT

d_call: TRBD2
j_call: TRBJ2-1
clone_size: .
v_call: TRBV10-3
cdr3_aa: CAISATSGSSGEQFF
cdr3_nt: TGTGCCATCAGTGCGACTAGCGGGAGTAGTGGTGAGCAGTTCTTC

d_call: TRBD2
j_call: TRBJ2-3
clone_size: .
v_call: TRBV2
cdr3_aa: CASSRLAGGMDTQYF
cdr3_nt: TGTGCCAGCAGCCGACTAGCGGGAGGGATGGATACGCAGTATTTT

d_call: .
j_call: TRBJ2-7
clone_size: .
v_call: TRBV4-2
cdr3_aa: CASSQERGRGTYEQYF
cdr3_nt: TGTGCCAGCAGCCAAGAACGGGGTAGGGGGACCTACGAGCAGTACTTC